A selection of T cell receptor beta chains follows, all from one sample in a study of cytomegalovirus exposure and HLA in healthy donors. Only in-frame clones appear in the TCRdb table, and some are missing; sequencing was by immunoSEQ multiplex PCR. The data show over 150,000 clones, about 75% seen once. The sequenced material came from PBMCs. The origin of the receptors is a male donor in good health and CMV-seronegative. Both conserved end residues are part of each CDR3. D genes are given only for firm matches. A clone size is listed for some rows: how often the clone was seen (once, few, many), or a class if it is expanded.

CDR3 length: 13
J gene: TRBJ2-2
V gene: TRBV28
D gene: TRBD1
clone size: .
CDR3 DNA: TGTGCCGGCGCGACAGGGTGGACCGGGGAGCTGTTTTTT
CDR3 protein: CAGATGWTGELFF

CDR3 length: 16
J gene: TRBJ2-5
V gene: TRBV6-1
D gene: TRBD1
clone size: .
CDR3 DNA: TGTGCCAGCAGTGAATTGGGACAGGGGGCTGGAGAGACCCAGTACTTC
CDR3 protein: CASSELGQGAGETQYF

CDR3 length: 15
J gene: TRBJ2-3
V gene: TRBV9
D gene: TRBD2
clone size: .
CDR3 DNA: TGTGCCAGCAGCGTAGGTACTAGCGGCACAGATACGCAGTATTTT
CDR3 protein: CASSVGTSGTDTQYF

CDR3 length: 14
J gene: TRBJ2-2
V gene: TRBV27
D gene: .
clone size: .
CDR3 DNA: TGTGCCAGCAGTTCAGGGGGGCTGACCGGGGAGCTGTTTTTT
CDR3 protein: CASSSGGLTGELFF

CDR3 length: 16
J gene: TRBJ2-7
V gene: TRBV15
D gene: TRBD1
clone size: few
CDR3 DNA: TGTGCCACCAGCAGAGCCGGGAAGACAGGGGACTACGAGCAGTACTTC
CDR3 protein: CATSRAGKTGDYEQYF

CDR3 length: 12
J gene: TRBJ2-1
V gene: TRBV7-9
D gene: .
clone size: few
CDR3 DNA: TGTGCCAGCAGTGGTGCCGGTAACGAGCAGTTCTTC
CDR3 protein: CASSGAGNEQFF

CDR3 length: 15
J gene: TRBJ2-7
V gene: TRBV11-3
D gene: .
clone size: .
CDR3 DNA: TGTGCCAGCAGCTTAGGGCGGGACAGAGACTACGAGCAGTACTTC
CDR3 protein: CASSLGRDRDYEQYF

CDR3 length: 16
J gene: TRBJ2-1
V gene: TRBV12-5
D gene: TRBD2
clone size: .
CDR3 DNA: TGTGCTAGTGGTTCCCCAGCGGGGGGCCCCTACAATGAGCAGTTCTTC
CDR3 protein: CASGSPAGGPYNEQFF

CDR3 length: 13
J gene: TRBJ1-2
V gene: TRBV6-1
D gene: TRBD1
clone size: .
CDR3 DNA: TGTGCCAGCAGTTATGGGACAGTCTATGGCTACACCTTC
CDR3 protein: CASSYGTVYGYTF

CDR3 length: 14
J gene: TRBJ2-1
V gene: TRBV6-6
D gene: TRBD1
clone size: .
CDR3 DNA: TGTGCCAGCAGCCGAACAGGGGGAGACCTCTTGCCGTTCTTC
CDR3 protein: CASSRTGGDLLPFF

CDR3 length: 16
J gene: TRBJ2-4
V gene: TRBV6-6
D gene: TRBD1
clone size: .
CDR3 DNA: TGTGCCAGCAGCACCTCGGGACAGGGTCGTAGAAACATTCAGTACTTC
CDR3 protein: CASSTSGQGRRNIQYF

CDR3 length: 14
J gene: TRBJ1-1
V gene: TRBV9
D gene: TRBD1
clone size: .
CDR3 DNA: TGTGCCAGCAGCGTGACAGGGGCTAACACTGAAGCTTTCTTT
CDR3 protein: CASSVTGANTEAFF

CDR3 length: 16
J gene: TRBJ2-3
V gene: TRBV5-1
D gene: TRBD1
clone size: .
CDR3 DNA: TGCGCCAGCAGCACCTTGACAGGGTTTGCGGCAGATACGCAGTATTTT
CDR3 protein: CASSTLTGFAADTQYF

CDR3 length: 13
J gene: TRBJ2-1
V gene: TRBV4-1
D gene: .
clone size: .
CDR3 DNA: TGCGCCAGCAGCCAACCCTCCGGGACGGAGGGGTTCTTC
CDR3 protein: CASSQPSGTEGFF

CDR3 length: 11
J gene: TRBJ1-1
V gene: TRBV13
D gene: .
clone size: .
CDR3 DNA: TGTGCCAGTTTAGTGGTAACTGAAGCTTTCTTT
CDR3 protein: CASLVVTEAFF

CDR3 length: 14
J gene: TRBJ2-1
V gene: TRBV11-2
D gene: TRBD2
clone size: .
CDR3 DNA: TGTGCCAGCAGCGACCGACTAGCCCGCAATGAGCAGTTCTTC
CDR3 protein: CASSDRLARNEQFF

CDR3 length: 16
J gene: TRBJ2-3
V gene: TRBV12-5
D gene: TRBD2
clone size: .
CDR3 DNA: TGTGCTAGTGGTTATCAACTAGCGGGGATCACAGATACGCAGTATTTT
CDR3 protein: CASGYQLAGITDTQYF